These 2 T cell receptor beta chains were sequenced from one sample in a study of T cells after yellow fever vaccination. TCRdb called the 5' RACE reads again in MiXCR, with one record for every CDR3 protein. Of about 630,000 distinct CDR3 sequences detected, 9% to 15% appear once; the ten largest clones hold 15%. The material sequenced was PBMCs, taken on the day of the yellow fever booster vaccination. The origin of the receptors is a man aged 30 to 45 who received the YFV17D yellow fever vaccine.

This clonotype was seen more than once but under ten times. The chain couples TRBV7-2 to TRBJ2-7; D uncertain. CDR3 length equals 11 residues. Looked up from germline, CDR1 is SGHTA and CDR2 is FQGNSA. Between the trimmed V and J ends, which lost 4 bases and 5 bases, there was a span of 6 bases. The CDR3 DNA sequence: TGTGCCAGCAGCTACCGTAACGAGCAGTACTTC. Its translation is CASSYRNEQYF.

The V gene is TRBV27, the J gene TRBJ2-7; 10 bases align to TRBD1. Per germline, CDR1 MNHEY and CDR2 SMNVEV (reference sequence). V dropped 3 bases and J dropped 5; count of bases not matched to a gene: 13. CDR3 size: 17 residues. The CDR3 DNA reads TGTGCCAGCAGTTTTGGGGCGGGGGGACAGGGGATCGACGAGCAGTACTTC. Translated, it gives CASSFGAGGQGIDEQYF.